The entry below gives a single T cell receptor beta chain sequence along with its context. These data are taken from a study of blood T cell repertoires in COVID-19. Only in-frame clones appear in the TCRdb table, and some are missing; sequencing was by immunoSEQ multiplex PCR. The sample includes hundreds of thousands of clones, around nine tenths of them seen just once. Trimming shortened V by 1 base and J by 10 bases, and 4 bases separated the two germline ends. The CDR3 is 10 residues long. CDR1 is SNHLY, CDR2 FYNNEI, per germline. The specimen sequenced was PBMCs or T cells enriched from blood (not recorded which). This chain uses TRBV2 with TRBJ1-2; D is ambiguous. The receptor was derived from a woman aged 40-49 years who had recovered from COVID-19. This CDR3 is CASSEDLYTF. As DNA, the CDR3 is TGTGCCAGCAGTGAAGATCTCTACACCTTC.